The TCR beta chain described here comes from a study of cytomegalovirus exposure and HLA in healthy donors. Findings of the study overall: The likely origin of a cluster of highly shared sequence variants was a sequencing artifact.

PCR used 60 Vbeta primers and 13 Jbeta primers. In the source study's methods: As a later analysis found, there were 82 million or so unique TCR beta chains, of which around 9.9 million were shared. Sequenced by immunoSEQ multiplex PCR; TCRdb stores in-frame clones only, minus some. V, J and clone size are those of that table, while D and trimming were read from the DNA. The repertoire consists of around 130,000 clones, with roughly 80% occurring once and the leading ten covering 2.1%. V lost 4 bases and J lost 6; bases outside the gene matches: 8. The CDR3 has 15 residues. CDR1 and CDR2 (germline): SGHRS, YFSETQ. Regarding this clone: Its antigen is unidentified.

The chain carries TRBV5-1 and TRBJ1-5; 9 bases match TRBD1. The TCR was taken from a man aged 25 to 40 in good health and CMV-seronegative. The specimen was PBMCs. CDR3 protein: CASSPGTGTGQPQHF. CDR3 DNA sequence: TGCGCCAGCAGCCCTGGGACAGGGACGGGTCAGCCCCAGCATTTT.